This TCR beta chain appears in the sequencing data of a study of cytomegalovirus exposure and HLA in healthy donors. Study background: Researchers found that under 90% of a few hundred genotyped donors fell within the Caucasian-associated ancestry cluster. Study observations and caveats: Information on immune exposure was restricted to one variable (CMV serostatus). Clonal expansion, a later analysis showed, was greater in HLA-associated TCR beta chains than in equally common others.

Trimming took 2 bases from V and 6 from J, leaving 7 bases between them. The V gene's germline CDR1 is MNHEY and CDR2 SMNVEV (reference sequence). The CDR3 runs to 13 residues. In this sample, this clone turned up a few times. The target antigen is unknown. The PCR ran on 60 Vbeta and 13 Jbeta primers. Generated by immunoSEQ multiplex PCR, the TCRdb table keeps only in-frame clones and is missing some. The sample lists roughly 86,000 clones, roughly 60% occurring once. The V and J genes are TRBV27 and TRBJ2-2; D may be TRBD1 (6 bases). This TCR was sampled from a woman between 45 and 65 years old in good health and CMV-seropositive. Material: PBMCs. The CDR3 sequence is CASSLQGSGELFF. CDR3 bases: TGTGCCAGCAGTTTACAGGGGTCCGGGGAGCTGTTTTTT.